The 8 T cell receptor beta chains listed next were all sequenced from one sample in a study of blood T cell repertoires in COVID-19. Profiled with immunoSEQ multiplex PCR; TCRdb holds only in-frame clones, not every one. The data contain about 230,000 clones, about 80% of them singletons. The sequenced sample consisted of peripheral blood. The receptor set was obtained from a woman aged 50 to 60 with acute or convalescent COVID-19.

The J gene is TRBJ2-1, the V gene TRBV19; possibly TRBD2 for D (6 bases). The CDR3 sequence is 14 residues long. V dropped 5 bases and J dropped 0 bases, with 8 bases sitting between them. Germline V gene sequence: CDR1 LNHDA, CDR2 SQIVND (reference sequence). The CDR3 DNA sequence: TGTGCCAGTAGTCGGGGGACCTCCTACAATGAGCAGTTCTTC. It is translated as CASSRGTSYNEQFF.

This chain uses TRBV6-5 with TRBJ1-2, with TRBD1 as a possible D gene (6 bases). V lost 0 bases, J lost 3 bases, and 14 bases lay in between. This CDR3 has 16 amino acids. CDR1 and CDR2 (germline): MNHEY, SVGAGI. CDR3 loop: CASSYSTLDSYYGYTF. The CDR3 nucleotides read TGTGCCAGCAGTTACTCGACTTTGGACAGCTACTATGGCTACACCTTC.

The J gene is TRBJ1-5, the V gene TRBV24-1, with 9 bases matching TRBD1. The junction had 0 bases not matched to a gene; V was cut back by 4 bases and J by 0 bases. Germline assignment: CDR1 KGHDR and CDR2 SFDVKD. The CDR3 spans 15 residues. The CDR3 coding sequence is TGTGCCACCAGTGAGGGACAGGGTAGCAATCAGCCCCAGCATTTT. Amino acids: CATSEGQGSNQPQHF.

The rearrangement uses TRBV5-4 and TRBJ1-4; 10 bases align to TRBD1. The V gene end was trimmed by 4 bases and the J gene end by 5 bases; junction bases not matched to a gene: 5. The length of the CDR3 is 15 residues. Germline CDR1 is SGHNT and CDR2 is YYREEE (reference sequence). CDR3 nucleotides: TGTGCCAGCAGCGTCGGACAGGGGGAGAATGAAAAACTGTTTTTT. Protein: CASSVGQGENEKLFF.

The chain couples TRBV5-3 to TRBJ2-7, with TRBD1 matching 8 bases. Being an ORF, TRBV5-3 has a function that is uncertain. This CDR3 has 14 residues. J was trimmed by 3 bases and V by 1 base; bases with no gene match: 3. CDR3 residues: CARSLTRGLYEQYF. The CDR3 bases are TGTGCCAGAAGCTTGACCAGGGGGCTCTACGAGCAGTACTTC.

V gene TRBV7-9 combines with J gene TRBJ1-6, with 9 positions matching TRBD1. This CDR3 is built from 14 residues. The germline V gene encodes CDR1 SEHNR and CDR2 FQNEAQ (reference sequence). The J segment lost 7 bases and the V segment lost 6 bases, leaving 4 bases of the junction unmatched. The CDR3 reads CASRQTGGNSPLHF. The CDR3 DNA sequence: TGTGCCAGCAGGCAAACAGGGGGCAATTCACCCCTCCACTTT.

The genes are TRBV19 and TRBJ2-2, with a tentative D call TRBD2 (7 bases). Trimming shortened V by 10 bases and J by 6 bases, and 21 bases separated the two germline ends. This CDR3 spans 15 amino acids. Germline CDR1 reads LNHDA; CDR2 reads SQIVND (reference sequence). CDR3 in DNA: TGTGCCACCAAACTTCGGCGGGGGCAATCCGGGGAGCTGTTTTTT. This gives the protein CATKLRRGQSGELFF.

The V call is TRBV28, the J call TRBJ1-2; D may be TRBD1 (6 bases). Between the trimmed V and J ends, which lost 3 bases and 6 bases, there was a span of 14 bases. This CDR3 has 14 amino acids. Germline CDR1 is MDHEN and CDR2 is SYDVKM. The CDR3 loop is CASSLGARVNGYTF. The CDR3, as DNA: TGTGCCAGCAGTTTGGGGGCCCGGGTAAATGGCTACACCTTC.